One and the same sample provided the 18 T cell receptor beta chains below, sequenced in a study of cytomegalovirus exposure and HLA in healthy donors (dated by TCRdb to the late 2010s). The library was obtained by the immunoSEQ multiplex PCR assay. The multiplex PCR relied on a mix of 60 forward primers for TCR Vbeta segments and 13 reverse primers for TCR Jbeta segments. Held by TCRdb, this immuneACCESS table contains in-frame sequences only and omits some clones. Under half of the omission traces to an unresolved V gene where checked; the cause of the rest is unknown. Recorded for this sample are about 99,000 clones; around 79% of them occurred a single time. Roughly 4% of the sample is in the top ten clones. The sample comprised PBMCs. All receptors derive from a man in his fifties or sixties in good health and CMV-seropositive.

The chain has TRBV28 and TRBJ2-1, with D tentatively TRBD2 (6 bases). Germline-derived CDR1 and CDR2 are MDHEN and SYDVKM. The CDR3 has 12 residues. V was shortened by 7 bases and J by 4 bases, with 8 bases between the two germline ends. The CDR3 reads CASTGTYNEQFF. In nucleotides, the CDR3 is TGTGCCAGCACCGGGACTTACAATGAGCAGTTCTTC.

V is TRBV9 and J is TRBJ2-1; TRBD2 agrees at 11 bases. The trim removed 0 bases at V and 8 bases at J, leaving 4 bases unmatched. Germline assignment: CDR1 SGDLS and CDR2 YYNGEE. The CDR3 runs to 15 residues. The CDR3 sequence: CASSVGLAGTDEQFF. The CDR3, as DNA: TGTGCCAGCAGCGTAGGACTAGCGGGAACGGATGAGCAGTTCTTC. Based on the CDR3 plus reference TRBV9 and TRBJ2-1, the full variable domain is DSGVTQTPKHLITATGQRVTLRCSPRSGDLSVYWYQQSLDQGLQFLIQYYNGEERAKGNILERFSAQQFPDLHSELNLSSLELGDSALYFCASSVGLAGTDEQFFGPGTRLTVL.

The chain is built from TRBV29-1 and TRBJ2-5, with a tentative D call TRBD2 (6 bases). V lost 6 bases, J lost 6 bases, and 14 bases lay in between. The CDR3 length is 12 residues. The germline CDR1 and CDR2 sequences are SQVTM and ANQGSEA. The CDR3 DNA follows: TGCAGCGTGGGACTTGCGGGGAAGACCCAGTACTTC. This sequence encodes CSVGLAGKTQYF.

The CDR3 reads CASSPNYSGNTIYF. Written as DNA, the CDR3 is TGCGCCAGCAGCCCCAACTATTCTGGAAACACCATATATTTT. The chain carries TRBV5-1 and TRBJ1-3, with no clear D. Trimming left V 4 bases short and J 1 base short, with 9 bases between. The germline V gene has CDR1 SGHRS and CDR2 YFSETQ. The CDR3 is 14 residues long.

The chain carries TRBV6-5 and TRBJ2-7, with TRBD1 matching over 8 bases. Trimming at V came to 6 bases and at J to 8 bases, leaving 12 bases not matched to a gene. Germline values: CDR1 MNHEY, CDR2 SVGAGI. The CDR3 spans 14 residues. The CDR3 is CASSPGTGTGKQYF. DNA for the CDR3: TGTGCCAGCAGCCCAGGGACAGGAACTGGGAAGCAGTACTTC.

The chain is built from TRBV7-6 and TRBJ1-5; D may be TRBD1 (5 bases). The CDR3 contains 16 residues. Trimming removed 1 base at V and 2 bases at J, with 12 bases between. Germline V gives CDR1 SGHVS, CDR2 FNYEAQ. The DNA for the CDR3 is TGTGCCAGCAGCTTAGATCAGGGTAGGCGCAATCAGCCCCAGCATTTT. Protein product: CASSLDQGRRNQPQHF. The whole variable domain, filled in from reference TRBV7-6 and TRBJ1-5, reads GAGVSQSPRYKVTKRGQDVALRCDPISGHVSLYWYRQALGQGPEFLTYFNYEAQQDKSGLPNDRFSAERPEGSISTLTIQRTEQRDSAMYRCASSLDQGRRNQPQHFGDGTRLSIL.

This clone was recorded only once. CDR3 DNA sequence: TGTGCCAGTAGTTTACTAGCGGGAGCCTACGAGCAGTACTTC. Translating gives CASSLLAGAYEQYF. This rearrangement joins TRBV19 to TRBJ2-5; 11 bases are a match to TRBD2. The J call may be wrong; the DNA end is better matched by TRBJ2-7. Germline V gene sequence: CDR1 LNHDA, CDR2 SQIVND (reference sequence). The CDR3 has 14 amino acids.

This clone appeared a few times. The chain uses TRBV14 and TRBJ2-5; 7 bases match TRBD2. CDR1 is SGHDN and CDR2 is FVKESK in the germline V gene. The CDR3 consists of 21 residues. Germline trimming cut 2 bases from V and 4 bases from J; bases unmatched to any gene: 25. The chain's CDR3 is CASSQIPTTVGRENLGETQYF. CDR3 nucleotides: TGTGCCAGCAGCCAAATCCCAACCACCGTGGGGCGGGAGAATTTGGGAGAGACCCAGTACTTC.

The V call is TRBV30, the J call TRBJ2-7; D may be TRBD2 (5 bases). CDR3 size: 15 residues. Germline CDR1 reads GTSNPN; CDR2 reads SVGIG (reference sequence). V was shortened by 4 bases and J by 2 bases, with 18 bases between the two germline ends. This CDR3 is CAWNNGGGSPYEQYF. CDR3 nucleotides: TGTGCCTGGAACAATGGTGGAGGCAGCCCCTACGAGCAGTACTTC.

This chain links TRBV6-5 with TRBJ2-5; 11 bases align to TRBD2. The CDR3 has 16 residues. Looked up from germline, CDR1 is MNHEY and CDR2 is SVGAGI. The trim removed 4 bases at V and 5 bases at J, leaving 9 bases unmatched. The CDR3 nucleotides are TGTGCCAGCAGTTTTCAACTAGCGGGAGTAGGGGAGACCCAGTACTTC. Translation gives CASSFQLAGVGETQYF.

Note on this clone: The junction departs from germline at one end; a sequencing error may be responsible. The sample contains more than one DNA sequence encoding this CDR3. V and J are TRBV11-2 and TRBJ2-7; a weak D match, TRBD1 (6 bases). The CDR3 is 14 amino acids. CDR1 is SGHAT, CDR2 FQNNGV, per germline. The CDR3: CASSIGQSDYEQYF. The CDR3 DNA is TGCGCCAGCAGTATAGGACAGAGTGACTACGAGCAGTACTTC.

This clone was picked up one time. The chain carries TRBV7-9 and TRBJ2-2; D is ambiguous. The CDR3 extends over 14 amino acids. The V end was cut by 1 base, the J end by 4 bases, with 7 bases between. Germline V CDR1 and CDR2: SEHNR, FQNEAQ (reference sequence). DNA for the CDR3: TGTGCCAGCAGCTTAGTATCGTCCACCGGGGAGCTGTTTTTT. It encodes CASSLVSSTGELFF.

The chain carries TRBV10-3 and TRBJ2-1; 11 nucleotides match TRBD2. V lost 4 bases, J lost 4 bases, and 3 bases stayed unmatched. CDR1 ENHRY and CDR2 SYGVKD come from the germline V gene. This CDR3 spans 15 amino acids. In DNA form, the CDR3 reads TGTGCCATCAGTGGGGGACTAGCGGAATACAATGAGCAGTTCTTC. This translates into CAISGGLAEYNEQFF.

This clone has only a few counts. The chain uses TRBV7-9 and TRBJ2-6, with a weak D call TRBD2 (5 bases). Trimming cost V 4 bases and J 10 bases, with 8 bases left between them. CDR3 length: 12 amino acids. From germline, CDR1 is SEHNR and CDR2 FQNEAQ (reference sequence). DNA of the CDR3: TGTGCCAGCAGCTCGGGGTCTAACGTCCTGACTTTC. This gives the protein CASSSGSNVLTF.

The V gene is TRBV18, the J gene TRBJ2-1; 12 bases agree with TRBD2. V lost 3 bases and J lost 4; bases outside the gene matches: 4. Per germline, CDR1 KGHSH and CDR2 LQKENI. The CDR3 is 16 residues long. The CDR3 spells CASSPSGTSGYNEQFF. DNA of the CDR3: TGTGCCAGCTCACCCTCCGGGACTAGCGGGTACAATGAGCAGTTCTTC.

This clone has only a few counts. The chain employs TRBV9 and TRBJ2-5; 8 bases match TRBD2. The DNA matches TRBJ2-7 better at its end, which makes the J call doubtful. Germline V CDR1 and CDR2: SGDLS, YYNGEE. The CDR3 contains 15 residues. The CDR3: CASSVGSGNPYEQYF. The CDR3 region has the DNA TGTGCCAGCAGCGTAGGTAGCGGGAACCCCTACGAGCAGTACTTC.

This CDR3 reads CASSGVGRVSTDTQYF. DNA for the CDR3: TGCGCCAGCAGCGGGGTTGGCAGGGTGAGCACAGATACGCAGTATTTT. This chain joins TRBV5-1 and TRBJ2-3, with D maybe TRBD1 (5 bases). This CDR3 is built from 16 residues. CDR1 is SGHRS, CDR2 YFSETQ, per germline. Trimming removed 4 bases from V and 0 bases from J, with 15 bases in between.

The genes are TRBV5-4 and TRBJ1-2; no firm D call. Germline V lookup: CDR1 SGHNT, CDR2 YYREEE (reference sequence). The CDR3 length is 15 residues. The V end was cut by 4 bases, the J end by 2 bases, with 15 bases between. This chain's CDR3 is CASSPGGGVNYGYTF. CDR3 sequence (DNA): TGTGCCAGCAGCCCTGGCGGCGGGGTGAACTATGGCTACACCTTC.